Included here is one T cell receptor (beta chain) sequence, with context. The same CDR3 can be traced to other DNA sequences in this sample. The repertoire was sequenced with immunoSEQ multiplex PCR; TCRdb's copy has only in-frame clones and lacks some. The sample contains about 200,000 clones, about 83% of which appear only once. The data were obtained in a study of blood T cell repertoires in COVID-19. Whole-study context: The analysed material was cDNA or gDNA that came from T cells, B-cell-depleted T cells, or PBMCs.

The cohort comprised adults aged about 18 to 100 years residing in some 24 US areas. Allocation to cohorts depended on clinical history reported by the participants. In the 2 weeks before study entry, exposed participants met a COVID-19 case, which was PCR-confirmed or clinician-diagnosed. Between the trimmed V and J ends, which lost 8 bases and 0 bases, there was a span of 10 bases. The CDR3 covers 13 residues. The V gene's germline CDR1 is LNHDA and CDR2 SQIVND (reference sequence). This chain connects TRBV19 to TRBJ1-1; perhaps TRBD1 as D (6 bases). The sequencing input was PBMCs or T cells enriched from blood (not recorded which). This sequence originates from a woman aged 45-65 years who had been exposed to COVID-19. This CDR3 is CASRDRLNTEAFF. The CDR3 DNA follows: TGTGCCAGTCGCGACAGGTTGAACACTGAAGCTTTCTTT.